This TCR beta chain appears in the sequencing data of a study of cytomegalovirus exposure and HLA in healthy donors. Amplification used 60 Vbeta primers and 13 Jbeta primers. Generated by immunoSEQ multiplex PCR, the TCRdb table keeps only in-frame clones and is missing some. The sample carries 100,000 to 150,000 clones, 65% to 75% recorded once. Of note for this clone: Its target is not known. Additional DNA sequences in this sample encode the identical CDR3.

Whole-study findings and limits: Follow-up analysis seemed to connect common viral pathogens with several of the most significant clusters identified.

The sequencing input was PBMCs. The origin of this receptor is a woman aged 50 to 65 in good health and CMV-seropositive.

CDR3 nucleotide sequence: TGTGCCAGCAGTCGGGATCCGGTGGAAAAACTGTTTTTT. This sequence encodes CASSRDPVEKLFF. The chain combines TRBV2 with TRBJ1-4; D remains ambiguous. Germline V gene data show CDR1 as SNHLY and CDR2 as FYNNEI. The V end was cut by 5 bases, the J end by 8 bases, with 12 bases between. The CDR3 totals 13 residues.